This TCR beta chain is from a study of blood T cells in healthy people across ages. Primers used in a second PCR of about 7 to 12 cycles were a sample-barcoded 5' primer and a J-beta primer mix. TCRdb passed the 5' RACE reads through MiXCR, listing each CDR3 protein once. The table includes over a million distinct CDR3 sequences, around 55% detected once. Broader study findings: Researchers said unsorted PBMCs prevented a conclusive naive versus antigen-experienced comparison. A strong correlation between TCR beta diversity and naive T cell percentage was seen. In the absence of known donor CMV status, changes in expanded clonotypes were possibly confounded.

A remark on this clonotype: The antigen is undetermined.

Germline CDR1 reads MNHEY; CDR2 reads SVGAGI. This CDR3 is 15 amino acids long. V lost 5 bases and J lost 2; bases outside the gene matches: 7. Per-sample yields of isolated PBMCs were at least 6 million. The receptor was isolated from a man between 18 and 35 years old in good health. The chain combines TRBV6-5 with TRBJ1-2; 8 bases are shared with TRBD1. Sequenced material: blood. For the CDR3, the DNA is TGTGCCAGCAGTGCCCCAGGGGGCGGAAACTATGGCTACACCTTC. As protein: CASSAPGGGNYGYTF.